These T cell receptor beta chains were read from a single sample in a study of cytomegalovirus exposure and HLA in healthy donors. Measured with immunoSEQ multiplex PCR; TCRdb has only the in-frame clones, and not every one. The sample includes 100,000 to 150,000 clones, 75% to 80% seen only once; the top ten take around 3.6%. Sequenced sample: PBMCs. Every receptor here comes from a middle-aged man in good health and CMV-seronegative. Both conserved end residues are part of each CDR3. The order of the fields is V gene, clone size, J gene, D gene, CDR3 DNA, CDR3 protein. The D gene is left open where the match is weak. Only part of the rows carry a size: once, few, many, or a class if the clone is expanded.

v_call: TRBV7-3
clone_size: -
j_call: TRBJ2-2
d_call: -
cdr3_nt: TGTGCCAGCAGCTTAACTGGCAGGACAAACACCGGGGAGCTGTTTTTT
cdr3_aa: CASSLTGRTNTGELFF

v_call: TRBV5-1
clone_size: -
j_call: TRBJ2-7
d_call: TRBD2
cdr3_nt: TGCGCCAGCAGCTTGGCCGGGGGGGCCTACGAGCAGTACTTC
cdr3_aa: CASSLAGGAYEQYF

v_call: TRBV13
clone_size: -
j_call: TRBJ2-3
d_call: -
cdr3_nt: TGTGCCAGCAGCGTCAACACAGATACGCAGTATTTT
cdr3_aa: CASSVNTDTQYF

v_call: TRBV6-5
clone_size: -
j_call: TRBJ1-2
d_call: -
cdr3_nt: TGTGCCAGCAGCCCCGAAGGGGATGGCTACACCTTC
cdr3_aa: CASSPEGDGYTF

v_call: TRBV10-3
clone_size: -
j_call: TRBJ2-7
d_call: -
cdr3_nt: TGTGCCATCAGTGACCCGGGACAAACCTACGAGCAGTACTTC
cdr3_aa: CAISDPGQTYEQYF

v_call: TRBV30
clone_size: -
j_call: TRBJ2-3
d_call: -
cdr3_nt: TGTGCCTGGAGTGTCTTCAGCGGGTACACAGATACGCAGTATTTT
cdr3_aa: CAWSVFSGYTDTQYF

v_call: TRBV4-3
clone_size: -
j_call: TRBJ1-2
d_call: -
cdr3_nt: TGCGCCAGCAGCCAAGAGAATAAAGGAGGATTTGGCTACACCTTC
cdr3_aa: CASSQENKGGFGYTF

v_call: TRBV4-2
clone_size: few
j_call: TRBJ1-2
d_call: -
cdr3_nt: TGTGCCAGCAGCCAAGTGTTGGAGGGGACCGGCTATGGCTACACCTTC
cdr3_aa: CASSQVLEGTGYGYTF

v_call: TRBV7-8
clone_size: once
j_call: TRBJ2-3
d_call: TRBD2
cdr3_nt: TGTGCCAGCAGCTTAGAACTAGCGGGGGGGGCAGATACGCAGTATTTT
cdr3_aa: CASSLELAGGADTQYF

v_call: TRBV19
clone_size: -
j_call: TRBJ1-1
d_call: -
cdr3_nt: TGTGCCAGCCGACAGGAGAAGTTGAGCACTGAAGCTTTCTTT
cdr3_aa: CASRQEKLSTEAFF

v_call: TRBV5-4
clone_size: few
j_call: TRBJ1-2
d_call: -
cdr3_nt: TGTGCCAGCAGCTTGTACGGGGTTAGCGGCTACACCTTC
cdr3_aa: CASSLYGVSGYTF

v_call: TRBV6-6
clone_size: once
j_call: TRBJ2-1
d_call: -
cdr3_nt: TGTGCCAGCAACGGACTGAGCTCCTACAATGAGCAGTTCTTC
cdr3_aa: CASNGLSSYNEQFF

v_call: TRBV4-2
clone_size: -
j_call: TRBJ2-4
d_call: -
cdr3_nt: TGTGCCAGCAGCCAAGGGGCCCTCGAGACGGCCAAAAACATTCAGTACTTC
cdr3_aa: CASSQGALETAKNIQYF

v_call: TRBV5-1
clone_size: -
j_call: TRBJ1-1
d_call: -
cdr3_nt: TGCGCCAGCAGCTTGGCTGTGGGAAGCGGGGCTGAAGCTTTCTTT
cdr3_aa: CASSLAVGSGAEAFF

v_call: TRBV28
clone_size: -
j_call: TRBJ1-5
d_call: TRBD1
cdr3_nt: TGTGCCAGCAGACCGGGACAGCGGAATCAGCCCCAGCATTTT
cdr3_aa: CASRPGQRNQPQHF

v_call: TRBV4-2
clone_size: -
j_call: TRBJ2-7
d_call: TRBD2
cdr3_nt: TGTGCCAGCAGCCCCACGACTAGCGGGGGCGAGCAGTACTTC
cdr3_aa: CASSPTTSGGEQYF

v_call: TRBV2
clone_size: -
j_call: TRBJ2-5
d_call: TRBD1
cdr3_nt: TGTGCCAGCAACCGCAGGGGGTACCAAGAGACCCAGTACTTC
cdr3_aa: CASNRRGYQETQYF

v_call: TRBV19
clone_size: -
j_call: TRBJ1-2
d_call: -
cdr3_nt: TGTGCCAGTAGTATTGTCTATACAGAAGACTATGGCTACACCTTC
cdr3_aa: CASSIVYTEDYGYTF

v_call: TRBV7-9
clone_size: -
j_call: TRBJ1-4
d_call: -
cdr3_nt: TGTGCCAGCAGCTCCCCCGACAGTTTAGATAATGAAAAACTGTTTTTT
cdr3_aa: CASSSPDSLDNEKLFF

v_call: TRBV6-4
clone_size: medium-sized
j_call: TRBJ1-1
d_call: -
cdr3_nt: TGTGCCAGCAGTGTAGATGAAAACACTGAAGCTTTCTTT
cdr3_aa: CASSVDENTEAFF

v_call: TRBV6-5
clone_size: -
j_call: TRBJ1-2
d_call: -
cdr3_nt: TGTGCCAGCAGTTACGGGCATACTAACTATGGCTACACCTTC
cdr3_aa: CASSYGHTNYGYTF

v_call: TRBV28
clone_size: -
j_call: TRBJ2-5
d_call: -
cdr3_nt: TGTGCCAGCAGTTTCAGGGTAGCGGTTACCCAAGAGACCCAGTACTTC
cdr3_aa: CASSFRVAVTQETQYF

v_call: TRBV7-3
clone_size: few
j_call: TRBJ2-2
d_call: TRBD1
cdr3_nt: TGTGCCAGCAGCCAATGGACAGGAAGGAACACCGGGGAGCTGTTTTTT
cdr3_aa: CASSQWTGRNTGELFF

v_call: TRBV9
clone_size: -
j_call: TRBJ1-1
d_call: -
cdr3_nt: TGTGCCAGCAGCGTAGCTGGGGGCGCGGCTGAAGCTTTCTTT
cdr3_aa: CASSVAGGAAEAFF

v_call: TRBV7-8
clone_size: once
j_call: TRBJ2-7
d_call: TRBD1
cdr3_nt: TGTGCCAGCAGCCGGACAAGGACAGGGAACGAGCAGTACTTC
cdr3_aa: CASSRTRTGNEQYF

v_call: TRBV9
clone_size: few
j_call: TRBJ2-2
d_call: -
cdr3_nt: TGTGCCAGCAGCGCTACCGGGGCCGGGGAGCTGTTTTTT
cdr3_aa: CASSATGAGELFF

v_call: TRBV27
clone_size: -
j_call: TRBJ2-1
d_call: TRBD2
cdr3_nt: TGTGCCAGCACACTAGCGGGGGCCTACAATGAGCAGTTCTTC
cdr3_aa: CASTLAGAYNEQFF

v_call: TRBV5-1
clone_size: -
j_call: TRBJ2-3
d_call: TRBD1
cdr3_nt: TGCGCCAGCAGCCCTGGCCGGGGACAGGGGGAAACAGATACGCAGTATTTT
cdr3_aa: CASSPGRGQGETDTQYF

v_call: TRBV2
clone_size: -
j_call: TRBJ2-7
d_call: -
cdr3_nt: TGTGCCAGCCGAATGTCAGGAGGCTCCTACGAGCAGTACTTC
cdr3_aa: CASRMSGGSYEQYF

v_call: TRBV27
clone_size: -
j_call: TRBJ2-3
d_call: TRBD2
cdr3_nt: TGTGCCAGCACGGGTAGCGGGGTTAGCACAGATACGCAGTATTTT
cdr3_aa: CASTGSGVSTDTQYF

v_call: TRBV7-2
clone_size: -
j_call: TRBJ2-3
d_call: TRBD2
cdr3_nt: TGTGCCAGCAGTCCCGGGGGGGCCCGGGCAGATACGCAGTATTTT
cdr3_aa: CASSPGGARADTQYF

v_call: TRBV13
clone_size: few
j_call: TRBJ2-2
d_call: -
cdr3_nt: TGTGCCAGCAGCCTTCGACGGGGATTCGGGAACACCGGGGAGCTGTTTTTT
cdr3_aa: CASSLRRGFGNTGELFF

v_call: TRBV6-5
clone_size: -
j_call: TRBJ2-5
d_call: -
cdr3_nt: TGTGCCAGCCAGCGCGGGTCTCCCGAGACCCAGTACTTC
cdr3_aa: CASQRGSPETQYF

v_call: TRBV10-3
clone_size: -
j_call: TRBJ2-7
d_call: TRBD1
cdr3_nt: TGTGCCATCAGTACCCCGGGACAGGGAACGGGTGAGCAGTACTTC
cdr3_aa: CAISTPGQGTGEQYF

v_call: TRBV7-9
clone_size: -
j_call: TRBJ2-7
d_call: TRBD1
cdr3_nt: TGTGCCAGCAGCCAGGGACAGGCGCTCTACGAGCAGTACTTC
cdr3_aa: CASSQGQALYEQYF